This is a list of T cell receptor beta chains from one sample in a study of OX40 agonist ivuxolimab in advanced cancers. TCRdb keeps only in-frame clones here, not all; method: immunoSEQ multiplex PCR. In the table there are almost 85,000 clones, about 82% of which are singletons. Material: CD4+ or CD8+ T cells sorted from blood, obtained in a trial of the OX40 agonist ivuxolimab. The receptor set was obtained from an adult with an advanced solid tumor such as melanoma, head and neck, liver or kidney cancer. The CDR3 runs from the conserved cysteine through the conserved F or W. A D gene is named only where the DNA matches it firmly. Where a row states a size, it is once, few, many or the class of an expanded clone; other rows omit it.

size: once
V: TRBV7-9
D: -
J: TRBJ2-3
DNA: TGTGCCAGCAGCTTAGCCCTCGCGGGGGCGAGGGCAGATACGCAGTATTTT
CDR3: CASSLALAGARADTQYF

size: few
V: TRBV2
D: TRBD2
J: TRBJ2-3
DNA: TGTGCCAGCCCGGGACTAGGGATTACAGATACGCAGTATTTT
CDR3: CASPGLGITDTQYF

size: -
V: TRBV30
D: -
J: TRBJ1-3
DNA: TGTGCCTGGAGTATAGCACGGACTATCTCTGGAAACACCATATATTTT
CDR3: CAWSIARTISGNTIYF

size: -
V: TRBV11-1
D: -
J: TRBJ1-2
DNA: TGTGCCAGCAGCCCATCCGGTCATCTGGGCTACACCTTC
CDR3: CASSPSGHLGYTF

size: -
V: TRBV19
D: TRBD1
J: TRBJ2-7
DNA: TGTGCCAGTGTGGGACAGGGCGCGGGCTCCTACGAGCAGTACTTC
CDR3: CASVGQGAGSYEQYF

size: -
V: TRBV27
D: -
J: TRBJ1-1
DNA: TGTGCCAGCGGGAAGATGAACACTGAAGCTTTCTTT
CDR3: CASGKMNTEAFF

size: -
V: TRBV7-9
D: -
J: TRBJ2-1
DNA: TGCGCCAGCAGCCGCTGGGGGAATGAGCAGTTCTTC
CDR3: CASSRWGNEQFF

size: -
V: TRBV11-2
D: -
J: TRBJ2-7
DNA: TGTGCCAGCAGCTTAGACAGAATCGAGGGACTGCGGGAGCAGTACTTC
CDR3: CASSLDRIEGLREQYF

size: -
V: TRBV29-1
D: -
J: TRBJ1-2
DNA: TGCAGCGTTGAAGGGGAGGGCTACACCTTC
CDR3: CSVEGEGYTF

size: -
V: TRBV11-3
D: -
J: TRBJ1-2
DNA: TGTGCCAGCAGCTTAGGGTTTAGCGCGAACTATGGCTACACCTTC
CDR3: CASSLGFSANYGYTF

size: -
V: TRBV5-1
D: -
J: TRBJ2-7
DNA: TGCGCCAGCAGCCCAACAGGTACCACCTACGAGCAGTACTTC
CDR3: CASSPTGTTYEQYF

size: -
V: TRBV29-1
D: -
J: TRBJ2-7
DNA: TGCAGCGTTGTGGTCGGTAGACTGAACTACGAGCAGTACTTC
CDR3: CSVVVGRLNYEQYF

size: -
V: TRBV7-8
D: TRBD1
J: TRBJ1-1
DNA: TGTGCCAGCACACAGGGGCCGTTTACTGAAGCTTTCTTT
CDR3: CASTQGPFTEAFF

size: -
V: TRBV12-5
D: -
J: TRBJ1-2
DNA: TGTGCTAGTGGTTTGAGTCTCCTGGATGGCTACACCTTC
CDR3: CASGLSLLDGYTF

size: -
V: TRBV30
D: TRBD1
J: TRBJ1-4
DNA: TGTGCCTGGAGCGACGGACAGGGAGAAGAAAAACTGTTTTTT
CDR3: CAWSDGQGEEKLFF

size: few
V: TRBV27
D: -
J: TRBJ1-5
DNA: TGTGCCAGCAGTTTATCGGGACTTCAGCCCCAGCATTTT
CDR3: CASSLSGLQPQHF

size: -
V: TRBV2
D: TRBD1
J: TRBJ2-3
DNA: TGTGCCAGCAGTTCCAGGGGGAAGGCAGATACGCAGTATTTT
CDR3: CASSSRGKADTQYF

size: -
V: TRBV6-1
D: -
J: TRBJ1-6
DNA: TGTGCCAGCAGTGAAATGGGAGATTCACCCCTCCACTTT
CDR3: CASSEMGDSPLHF

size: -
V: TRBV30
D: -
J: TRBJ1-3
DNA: TGTGCCTGGAGTGATGGGGGGCTCGGAAACACCATATATTTT
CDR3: CAWSDGGLGNTIYF

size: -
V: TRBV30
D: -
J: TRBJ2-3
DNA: TGTGTCTGGCAGAGCACAGATACGCAGTATTTT
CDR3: CVWQSTDTQYF

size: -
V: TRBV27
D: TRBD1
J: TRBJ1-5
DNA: TGTGCCAGCAGTTCCCAGGGGGGTTATAGCAATCAGCCCCAGCATTTT
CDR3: CASSSQGGYSNQPQHF

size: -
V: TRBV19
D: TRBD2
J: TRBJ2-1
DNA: TGTGCCAGTAGTGAGACCGCCCGGGGGAGGGTACCTAATGAGCAGTTCTTC
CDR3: CASSETARGRVPNEQFF

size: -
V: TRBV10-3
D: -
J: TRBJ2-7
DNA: TGTGCCATCAGTTCCGGGGTTTACGAGCAGTACTTC
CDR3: CAISSGVYEQYF

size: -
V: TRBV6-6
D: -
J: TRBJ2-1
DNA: TGTGCCAGCAGTTACCCGTGGGGGAGTGAGCAGTTCTTC
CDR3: CASSYPWGSEQFF

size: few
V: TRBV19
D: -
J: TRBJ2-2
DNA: TGTGCCAGTAGGCCGGGACTTCCTACCGGGGAGCTGTTTTTT
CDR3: CASRPGLPTGELFF

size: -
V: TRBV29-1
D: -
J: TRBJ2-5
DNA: TGCAGTGCCGGGCGGATTCAAGAGACCCAGTACTTC
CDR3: CSAGRIQETQYF

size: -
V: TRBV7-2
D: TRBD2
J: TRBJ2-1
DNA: TGTGCCAGCAGCTTGAGCGGGAGTGGGTACAATGAGCAGTTCTTC
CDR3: CASSLSGSGYNEQFF

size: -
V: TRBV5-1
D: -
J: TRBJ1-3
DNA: TGCGCCAGCAGCTTGGACGGGGGAACCGGAAACACCATATATTTT
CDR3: CASSLDGGTGNTIYF

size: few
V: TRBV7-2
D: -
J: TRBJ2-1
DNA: TGTGCCAGCAGCCTCCCGAGATTGGAAGAGCAGTTCTTC
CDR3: CASSLPRLEEQFF

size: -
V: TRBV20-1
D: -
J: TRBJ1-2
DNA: TGCAGTGCGGATCGGGGCGGGAAGTACACCTTC
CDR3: CSADRGGKYTF

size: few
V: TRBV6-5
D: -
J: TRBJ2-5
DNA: TGTGCCAGCAGTTACAACAACAGGGGGGGAGAGACCCAGTACTTC
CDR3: CASSYNNRGGETQYF

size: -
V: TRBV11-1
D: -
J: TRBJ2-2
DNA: TGTGCCACCAAAACAGGGAGGGAATGGACCGGGGAGCTGTTTTTT
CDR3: CATKTGREWTGELFF

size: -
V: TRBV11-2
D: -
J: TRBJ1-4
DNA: TGTGCCAGCAGCTTAGGGGGGGGCCTTAATGAAAAACTGTTTTTT
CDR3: CASSLGGGLNEKLFF

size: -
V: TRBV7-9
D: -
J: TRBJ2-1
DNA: TGTGCCAGCCGGGACCCGACCTACAATGAGCAGTTCTTC
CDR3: CASRDPTYNEQFF

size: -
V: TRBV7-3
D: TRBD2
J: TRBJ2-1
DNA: TGTGCCAGCAGCTCTAGCGGGGGTACTAGATACAATGAGCAGTTCTTC
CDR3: CASSSSGGTRYNEQFF

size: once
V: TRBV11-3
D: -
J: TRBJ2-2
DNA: TGTGCCAGCAGCTTAGAGGGGACCGGGGAGCTGTTTTTT
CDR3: CASSLEGTGELFF

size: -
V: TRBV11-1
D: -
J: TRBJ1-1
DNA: TGTGCCAGCAGCTCTCACAGGGTCGGGACTGAAGCTTTCTTT
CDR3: CASSSHRVGTEAFF

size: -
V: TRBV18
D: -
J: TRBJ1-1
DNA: TGTGCCAGCTCACCACCGGGGATAAGGGACACTGAAGCTTTCTTT
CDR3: CASSPPGIRDTEAFF

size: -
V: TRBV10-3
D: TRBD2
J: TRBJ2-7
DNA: TGTGCCATCAGTGAGTCTGGACTAGCGGGAGGGGCCTACGAGCAGTACTTC
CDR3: CAISESGLAGGAYEQYF

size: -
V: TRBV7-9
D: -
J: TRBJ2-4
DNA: TGTGCCAGCAGCCCATATGGGTACATTCAGTACTTC
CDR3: CASSPYGYIQYF

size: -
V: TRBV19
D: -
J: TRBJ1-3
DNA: TGTGCCACCGAATCGGGGGCGGGAGGAAACACCATATATTTT
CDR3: CATESGAGGNTIYF

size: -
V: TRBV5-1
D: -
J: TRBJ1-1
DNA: TGCGCCAGCAGCTTGGTCGCACCTACGAACACTGAAGCTTTCTTT
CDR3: CASSLVAPTNTEAFF

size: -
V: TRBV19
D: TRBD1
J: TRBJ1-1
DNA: TGTGCCAGCTACGGACAGGGGAACACTGAAGCTTTCTTT
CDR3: CASYGQGNTEAFF

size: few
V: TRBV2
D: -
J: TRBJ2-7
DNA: TGTGCCAGCAGTGAGAGGGGAAGCGAGCTTTTCTACGAGCAGTACTTC
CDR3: CASSERGSELFYEQYF

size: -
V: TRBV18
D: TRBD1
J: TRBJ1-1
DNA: TGTGCCAGCTCACCCGACCGACAGGGGAGGAACACTGAAGCTTTCTTT
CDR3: CASSPDRQGRNTEAFF

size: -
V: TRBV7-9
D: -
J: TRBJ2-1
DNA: TGTGCCAGCAGCTTTTCAGGTTCTAGCTCCTACAATGAGCAGTTCTTC
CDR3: CASSFSGSSSYNEQFF

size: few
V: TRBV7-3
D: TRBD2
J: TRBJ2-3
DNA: TGTGCCAGCAGCTTAGTTAGCGGGAGTGGCACAGATACGCAGTATTTT
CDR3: CASSLVSGSGTDTQYF

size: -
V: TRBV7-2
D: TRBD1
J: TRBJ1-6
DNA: TGTGCCAGCAGCAGGGCCGGGACAGGGGGCGCCTCACCCCTCCACTTT
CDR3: CASSRAGTGGASPLHF

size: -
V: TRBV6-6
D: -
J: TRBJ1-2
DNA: TGTGCCAGCAGCTCCGGAACCCAGGGCTATGGCTACACCTTC
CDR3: CASSSGTQGYGYTF

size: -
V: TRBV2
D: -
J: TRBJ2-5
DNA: TGTGCCAGCAGCGGACAGATTCAAGAGACCCAGTACTTC
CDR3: CASSGQIQETQYF

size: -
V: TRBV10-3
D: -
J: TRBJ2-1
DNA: TGTGCCATCAGTGAAGAGGGGCCAGTCTACAATGAGCAGTTCTTC
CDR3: CAISEEGPVYNEQFF

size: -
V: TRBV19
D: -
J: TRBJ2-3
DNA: TGTGCCAGTCGTCCCGGGCAGCAAAATACGCAGTATTTT
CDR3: CASRPGQQNTQYF

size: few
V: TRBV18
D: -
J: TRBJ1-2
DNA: TGTGCCAGCTCACCACGACGCAGGGAGGGAGGCTACACCTTC
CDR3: CASSPRRREGGYTF

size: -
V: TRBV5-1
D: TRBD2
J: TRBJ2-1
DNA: TGCGCCAGCAGCTCGGAGGGACTAGCGGGGGGCCTCCGGGAGCAGTTCTTC
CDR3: CASSSEGLAGGLREQFF